The rows below give T cell receptor beta chains drawn from one sample of a study of blood T cell repertoires in COVID-19. The assay was immunoSEQ multiplex PCR, and TCRdb's table has in-frame clones only and misses some. The sample records about 430,000 clones, nearly 90% being singletons. Sequenced sample: PBMCs or T cells enriched from blood (not recorded which). The source is a woman under 30 who had been exposed to COVID-19. The CDR3 runs from the conserved cysteine through the conserved F or W. The D gene is left open where the match is weak. Size is stated for part of the rows, as once, few or many counts, or as a class when the clone is expanded.

V: TRBV5-8
D: TRBD1
J: TRBJ2-1
size: .
CDR3: CASSSQGAHYNEQFF
DNA: TGTGCCAGCAGCTCACAGGGGGCACACTACAATGAGCAGTTCTTC

V: TRBV11-2
D: .
J: TRBJ1-1
size: .
CDR3: CASSHPSGGYMNTEAFF
DNA: TGTGCCAGCAGCCATCCCTCGGGGGGATATATGAACACTGAAGCTTTCTTT

V: TRBV27
D: TRBD1
J: TRBJ2-1
size: once
CDR3: CASRLDRQGYNEQFF
DNA: TGTGCCAGCAGGCTCGACAGACAGGGCTACAATGAGCAGTTCTTC

V: TRBV28
D: TRBD1
J: TRBJ2-7
size: .
CDR3: CASRPQGAHEQYF
DNA: TGTGCCAGCAGACCACAGGGGGCCCACGAGCAGTACTTC

V: TRBV27
D: .
J: TRBJ1-2
size: few
CDR3: CASSLKQGSNYGYTF
DNA: TGTGCCAGCAGTCTCAAACAGGGATCTAACTATGGCTACACCTTC

V: TRBV6-2/TRBV6-3
D: TRBD1
J: TRBJ2-7
size: once
CDR3: CASSHRQGSHEQYF
DNA: TGTGCCAGCAGTCACCGACAGGGGTCCCACGAGCAGTACTTC

V: TRBV12-3/TRBV12-4
D: .
J: TRBJ1-6
size: .
CDR3: CASTPVVNSPLHF
DNA: TGTGCCAGCACTCCGGTTGTTAATTCACCCCTCCACTTT

V: TRBV5-1
D: TRBD1
J: TRBJ1-3
size: .
CDR3: CASSRAGGNGNTIYF
DNA: TGCGCCAGCAGCAGAGCAGGGGGCAATGGAAACACCATATATTTT

V: TRBV15
D: TRBD1
J: TRBJ1-4
size: .
CDR3: CATSRGQGLTNEKLFF
DNA: TGTGCCACCAGCAGAGGACAGGGGCTCACTAATGAAAAACTGTTTTTT

V: TRBV25-1
D: TRBD1
J: TRBJ1-1
size: .
CDR3: CASVEAGGGLDEAFF
DNA: TGTGCCAGCGTTGAGGCAGGGGGCGGGTTGGATGAAGCTTTCTTT

V: TRBV4-2
D: TRBD1
J: TRBJ2-7
size: .
CDR3: CASSQGTAYSYEQYF
DNA: TGTGCCAGCAGCCAGGGGACAGCCTATTCCTACGAGCAGTACTTC

V: TRBV30
D: TRBD1
J: TRBJ1-6
size: few
CDR3: CAWSAGTGIFAPLHF
DNA: TGTGCCTGGAGTGCCGGGACAGGGATATTTGCACCCCTCCACTTT

V: TRBV19
D: .
J: TRBJ1-3
size: .
CDR3: CASSWAGSSGNTIYF
DNA: TGTGCCAGTAGTTGGGCCGGGAGCTCTGGAAACACCATATATTTT

V: TRBV7-6
D: TRBD1
J: TRBJ1-1
size: .
CDR3: CASSSSGGANTEAFF
DNA: TGTGCCAGCAGCTCGTCAGGGGGAGCGAACACTGAAGCTTTCTTT

V: TRBV5-1
D: TRBD1
J: TRBJ2-1
size: .
CDR3: CASSFGQGGNEQFF
DNA: TGCGCCAGCAGCTTTGGACAGGGGGGAAATGAGCAGTTCTTC

V: TRBV18
D: .
J: TRBJ1-2
size: .
CDR3: CASSPANGGNYGYTF
DNA: TGTGCCAGCTCACCTGCGAACGGGGGGAACTATGGCTACACCTTC

V: TRBV7-2
D: .
J: TRBJ1-6
size: .
CDR3: CASSLEVGDSPLHF
DNA: TGTGCCAGCAGCTTAGAGGTCGGGGATTCACCCCTCCACTTT

V: TRBV12-3/TRBV12-4
D: .
J: TRBJ2-3
size: .
CDR3: CASSLNENTQYF
DNA: TGTGCCAGCAGTTTAAATGAGAATACGCAGTATTTT

V: TRBV6-5
D: TRBD2
J: TRBJ2-1
size: .
CDR3: CASSFPGRETDEQFF
DNA: TGTGCCAGCAGTTTTCCAGGGCGGGAGACTGATGAGCAGTTCTTC

V: TRBV5-4
D: TRBD1
J: TRBJ2-2
size: .
CDR3: CASSLTGQANTGELFF
DNA: TGTGCCAGCAGCTTAACCGGACAGGCGAACACCGGGGAGCTGTTTTTT

V: TRBV13
D: TRBD1
J: TRBJ1-2
size: .
CDR3: CASSFGQVRYGYTF
DNA: TGTGCCAGCAGCTTCGGACAGGTACGGTATGGCTACACCTTC

V: TRBV7-2
D: TRBD1
J: TRBJ2-7
size: .
CDR3: CASSLVGTQGAYEQYF
DNA: TGTGCCAGCAGCTTAGTGGGCACCCAGGGGGCTTACGAGCAGTACTTC

V: TRBV19
D: TRBD1
J: TRBJ1-1
size: .
CDR3: CASSTRGPETEAFF
DNA: TGTGCCAGTAGTACTAGGGGGCCCGAAACTGAAGCTTTCTTT

V: TRBV19
D: TRBD1
J: TRBJ1-2
size: .
CDR3: CATGARQGARGVDYGYTF
DNA: TGTGCCACTGGGGCAAGACAGGGGGCGCGCGGAGTGGATTATGGCTACACCTTC

V: TRBV18
D: TRBD1
J: TRBJ1-2
size: .
CDR3: CASSPLQGVEDTF
DNA: TGTGCCAGCTCACCACTTCAGGGGGTGGAGGACACCTTC

V: TRBV5-8
D: TRBD1
J: TRBJ2-1
size: .
CDR3: CASSYTGTGGGEQFF
DNA: TGTGCCAGCAGCTATACCGGGACAGGGGGAGGCGAGCAGTTCTTC

V: TRBV3-1/TRBV3-2
D: TRBD1
J: TRBJ1-6
size: .
CDR3: CASREGAFSYNSPLHF
DNA: TGTGCCAGCAGGGAGGGGGCCTTCTCCTATAATTCACCCCTCCACTTT

V: TRBV18
D: TRBD1
J: TRBJ1-1
size: .
CDR3: CASSPSGGGTEAFF
DNA: TGTGCCAGCTCACCTTCAGGGGGCGGGACTGAAGCTTTCTTT

V: TRBV5-6
D: .
J: TRBJ1-4
size: .
CDR3: CASSLGSNEKLFF
DNA: TGTGCCAGCAGCTTGGGTTCGAATGAAAAACTGTTTTTT

V: TRBV28
D: TRBD2
J: TRBJ2-7
size: .
CDR3: CASSPGLAGGDRDF
DNA: TGTGCCAGCAGCCCGGGACTAGCGGGAGGGGATCGGGACTTC

V: TRBV27
D: TRBD2
J: TRBJ2-3
size: .
CDR3: CASSRRTSGTDTQYF
DNA: TGTGCCAGCAGTCGGAGGACTAGCGGCACAGATACGCAGTATTTT

V: TRBV30
D: .
J: TRBJ2-2
size: once
CDR3: CAWSVQGSETGELFF
DNA: TGTGCCTGGAGTGTACAGGGTAGTGAGACCGGGGAGCTGTTTTTT

V: TRBV27
D: .
J: TRBJ2-5
size: .
CDR3: CASGGRRETQYF
DNA: TGTGCCAGCGGGGGGAGACGGGAGACCCAGTACTTC

V: TRBV28
D: TRBD1
J: TRBJ2-7
size: once
CDR3: CASSFFRTGDEQYF
DNA: TGTGCCAGCAGTTTCTTCAGGACAGGGGACGAGCAGTACTTC

V: TRBV12-3/TRBV12-4
D: .
J: TRBJ1-2
size: few
CDR3: CATREGGYGYTF
DNA: TGTGCCACCCGGGAGGGAGGCTATGGCTACACCTTC

V: TRBV7-2
D: .
J: TRBJ2-3
size: .
CDR3: CASSTYSRDTQYF
DNA: TGTGCCAGCAGCACCTATAGCAGAGATACGCAGTATTTT

V: TRBV5-1
D: TRBD2
J: TRBJ2-1
size: .
CDR3: CASSLVAGSSYNEQFF
DNA: TGCGCCAGCAGCTTGGTAGCGGGAAGTTCCTACAATGAGCAGTTCTTC